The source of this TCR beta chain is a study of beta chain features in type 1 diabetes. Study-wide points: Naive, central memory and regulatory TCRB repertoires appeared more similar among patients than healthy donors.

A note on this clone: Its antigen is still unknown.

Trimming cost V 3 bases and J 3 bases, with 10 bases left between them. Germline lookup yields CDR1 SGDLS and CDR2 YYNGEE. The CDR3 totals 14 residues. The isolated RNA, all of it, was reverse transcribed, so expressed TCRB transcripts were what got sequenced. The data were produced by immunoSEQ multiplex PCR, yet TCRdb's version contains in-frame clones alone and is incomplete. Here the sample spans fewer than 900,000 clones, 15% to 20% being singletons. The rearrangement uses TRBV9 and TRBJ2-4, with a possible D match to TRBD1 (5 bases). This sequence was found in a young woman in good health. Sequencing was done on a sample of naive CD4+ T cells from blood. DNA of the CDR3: TGTGCCAGCAGCGCCAGGGATGGCAAAAACATTCAGTACTTC. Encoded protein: CASSARDGKNIQYF.